The 14 T cell receptor beta chains reported below all come from one sample, sequenced in a study of OX40 agonist ivuxolimab in advanced cancers. The table came from immunoSEQ multiplex PCR; TCRdb's copy has only in-frame clones and leaves some out. The sample carries 50,000 or so clones, roughly 83% recorded once. The sequenced sample was CD4+ or CD8+ T cells sorted from blood, obtained in a trial of the OX40 agonist ivuxolimab. The receptors were sampled from an adult with an advanced solid tumor such as melanoma, head and neck, liver or kidney cancer.

This clone was detected many times. The chain uses TRBV30 and TRBJ1-1; D gene uncertain. V dropped 0 bases and J dropped 6 bases, with 5 bases sitting between them. The CDR3 sequence is 11 residues long. Germline V gene sequence: CDR1 GTSNPN, CDR2 SVGIG (reference sequence). CDR3 DNA: TGTGCCTGGAGTGTATCCCCTGAAGCTTTCTTT. Its protein product is CAWSVSPEAFF.

This chain uses TRBV9 with TRBJ1-6, with D tentatively TRBD1 (6 bases). Germline V gene sequence: CDR1 SGDLS, CDR2 YYNGEE. V shed 0 bases and J shed 14 bases, with 15 bases lying between them. The CDR3 is 14 residues long. The DNA for the CDR3 is TGTGCCAGCAGCGTAGAGGGGGGGTTTTTGACCCTCCACTTT. Translating gives CASSVEGGFLTLHF.

This chain links TRBV2 with TRBJ1-1; tentatively, D is TRBD1 (5 bases). This CDR3 comprises 14 residues. Germline V gives CDR1 SNHLY, CDR2 FYNNEI. V gave up 8 bases and J gave up 4 bases, with 17 bases separating them. CDR3 in DNA: TGTGCCAGCCAAAGGGAGGGGCGGGCCACTGAAGCTTTCTTT. Residues: CASQREGRATEAFF.

The J gene is TRBJ1-2, the V gene TRBV5-8; TRBD1 aligns across 12 bases. This CDR3 comprises 14 residues. In germline, CDR1 is SGHTS, CDR2 YDEGEE. Trimming took 4 bases from V and 9 from J; bases not matched to a gene: 7. The CDR3 nucleotides read TGTGCCAGCAGCCTGGGGACAGGGGGCTTCAGCTACACCTTC. Protein product: CASSLGTGGFSYTF.

The genes are TRBV27 and TRBJ2-1, with 9 nucleotides matching TRBD2. Per the germline V gene, CDR1 is MNHEY and CDR2 is SMNVEV (reference sequence). CDR3 length equals 17 residues. After removal of 4 bases from V and 8 bases from J, the junction contained 15 bases not matched to a gene. The CDR3 nucleotides are TGTGCCAGCAGTTCCCCTGGGCTAGCGGGATTTATCCATGAGCAGTTCTTC. Protein: CASSSPGLAGFIHEQFF.

The rearrangement joins TRBV6-5 to TRBJ2-1, with 9 nucleotides matching TRBD2. This CDR3 comprises 15 residues. CDR1 MNHEY and CDR2 SVGAGI come from the germline V gene. The ends lost 3 bases at V and 3 bases at J; junction bases unmatched: 3. The DNA of the CDR3 is TGTGCCAGCAGTTATGGGCGGGGGGGCTACAATGAGCAGTTCTTC. Encoded protein: CASSYGRGGYNEQFF.

This sequence joins TRBV18 and TRBJ2-3, with 7 positions matching TRBD1. Germline CDR1 and CDR2: KGHSH and LQKENI. This CDR3 is 16 amino acids long. Trimming removed 3 bases from V and 1 base from J; junction bases left unmatched: 7. In nucleotides, the CDR3 is TGTGCCAGCTCACCGGGGGCCGGGACAGGCACAGATACGCAGTATTTT. Translating gives CASSPGAGTGTDTQYF.

The rearrangement joins TRBV2 to TRBJ2-6, with TRBD1 as a possible D gene (6 bases). The length of the CDR3 is 15 residues. Trimming took off 3 bases at V and 3 bases at J, with 9 bases between the two ends. Per germline, CDR1 SNHLY and CDR2 FYNNEI. As DNA, the CDR3 is TGTGCCAGCAGTGAGGGGGCGCTTGGGGCCAACGTCCTGACTTTC. Residues: CASSEGALGANVLTF.

The CDR3 nucleotides read TGTGCCAGCTCCCAGACAGGGACTAATGAAAAACTGTTTTTT. It codes for CASSQTGTNEKLFF. J is TRBJ1-4 and V is TRBV18, with TRBD1 matching over 7 bases. The CDR3 covers 14 residues. The germline gives CDR1 KGHSH, CDR2 LQKENI. J gave up 2 bases and V 6 bases, and 3 bases lay outside the gene matches.

This chain uses TRBV7-8 with TRBJ2-7; D possibly uses TRBD1 or TRBD2 (5 bases each). In germline, CDR1 is SGHVS, CDR2 FQNEAQ. This CDR3 comprises 16 residues. Between the trimmed V and J ends, which lost 5 bases and 0 bases, there was a span of 17 bases. CDR3 protein: CASSGSGRTSSYEQYF. CDR3 in DNA: TGTGCCAGCAGCGGATCGGGGCGAACCAGCTCCTACGAGCAGTACTTC.

The V and J genes are TRBV4-1 and TRBJ1-2, with TRBD1 matching over 8 bases. The V gene end was trimmed by 4 bases and the J gene end by 5 bases; junction bases not matched to a gene: 6. Germline CDR1 is MGHRA and CDR2 is YSYEKL. The CDR3 consists of 14 residues. The CDR3 protein is CASSPSDREYGYTF. DNA for the CDR3: TGCGCCAGCAGCCCATCGGACAGGGAGTATGGCTACACCTTC.

The chain recombines TRBV18 with TRBJ2-1, with 7 bases matching TRBD1. Germline-derived CDR1 and CDR2 are KGHSH and LQKENI. V lost 3 bases, J lost 1 base, and 6 bases stayed unmatched. The CDR3 runs to 16 residues. CDR3 loop: CASSPRTGESYNEQFF. The CDR3 DNA reads as TGTGCCAGCTCACCGCGGACAGGCGAATCCTACAATGAGCAGTTCTTC. Drawing the rest from reference TRBV18 and TRBJ2-1, the complete variable domain is NAGVMQNPRHLVRRRGQEARLRCSPMKGHSHVYWYRQLPEEGLKFMVYLQKENIIDESGMPKERFSAEFPKEGPSILRIQQVVRGDSAAYFCASSPRTGESYNEQFFGPGTRLTVL.

The chain couples TRBV5-1 to TRBJ2-3; no clear D gene. The germline V gene encodes CDR1 SGHRS and CDR2 YFSETQ. Trimming took off 5 bases at V and 2 bases at J, with 15 bases between the two ends. This CDR3 contains 15 residues. The CDR3 is CASRSTSSNTDTQYF. The CDR3 region has the DNA TGCGCCAGCAGGTCCACCAGTTCGAACACAGATACGCAGTATTTT.

The chain carries TRBV28 and TRBJ1-1, with a possible D match to TRBD1 (5 bases). The CDR3 totals 16 residues. Germline CDR1 is MDHEN and CDR2 is SYDVKM. Trimming stripped 7 bases from V and 4 bases from J, with 22 bases between. The chain's CDR3 is CASIIAGRVVGTEAFF. CDR3 DNA: TGTGCCAGCATAATAGCGGGCAGGGTAGTTGGCACTGAAGCTTTCTTT.